The TCR beta chain under discussion was sequenced for a study of control samples from healthy donors and cancer patients. Germline CDR1 and CDR2: SGHNT and YYREEE (reference sequence). J gave up 4 bases and V 7 bases, and 9 bases lay outside the gene matches. This CDR3 contains 15 residues. This table comes from immunoSEQ multiplex PCR, and its TCRdb copy is limited to in-frame clones, with some not included. The sample gives under 150,000 clones, 88% of which show up once; 2.3% is in the top ten. The chain couples TRBV5-4 to TRBJ2-1; 9 bases map to TRBD2. Source material: blood. The sequence derives from a woman aged 65 to 85 in good health. The DNA for the CDR3 is TGTGCCAGCCGACGGGCGGGGGGGATGTACAATGAGCAGTTCTTC. This gives the protein CASRRAGGMYNEQFF.